A single sample is the source of the 21 T cell receptor beta chains below, sequenced in a study of OX40 agonist ivuxolimab in advanced cancers. TCRdb keeps only in-frame clones here, not all; method: immunoSEQ multiplex PCR. The sample includes 50,000 or so clones, around 83% of them seen just once. Sequencing used CD4+ or CD8+ T cells sorted from blood, obtained in a trial of the OX40 agonist ivuxolimab. The receptors originated from an adult with an advanced solid tumor such as melanoma, head and neck, liver or kidney cancer.

J is TRBJ1-5 and V is TRBV7-3; D may be TRBD1 (6 bases). The ends were cut back, 2 bases at V and 3 bases at J, with 14 bases in the middle. Germline V gene lookup returns CDR1 SGHTA and CDR2 FQGTGA. CDR3 length equals 16 residues. The CDR3 nucleotides read TGTGCCAGCAGCTTATTCCCACAGGGAGTCAATCAGCCCCAGCATTTT. It translates to CASSLFPQGVNQPQHF. Using reference TRBV7-3 and TRBJ1-5 for the parts outside the CDR3, the full variable domain is GAGVSQTPSNKVTEKGKYVELRCDPISGHTALYWYRQSLGQGPEFLIYFQGTGAADDSGLPNDRFFAVRPEGSVSTLKIQRTERGDSAVYLCASSLFPQGVNQPQHFGDGTRLSIL.

This clone was recorded a few times. This chain joins TRBV2 and TRBJ1-5; D is unresolved. The V and J ends lost 2 bases and 6 bases respectively, with 5 bases between them. The germline V gene has CDR1 SNHLY and CDR2 FYNNEI. This CDR3 comprises 12 residues. The CDR3 reads CASSERRQPQHF. The CDR3 nucleotides are TGTGCCAGCAGTGAAAGGCGTCAGCCCCAGCATTTT.

The V call is TRBV5-6, the J call TRBJ2-5; D possibly corresponds to TRBD2 (6 bases). The J call may be incorrect, as the DNA end agrees better with TRBJ2-7. Germline CDR1 SGHDT, CDR2 YYEEEE. The CDR3 spans 14 residues. CDR3 nucleotide sequence: TGTGCCAGCAGGGATGGGGGAGGCTCCTACGAGCAGTACTTC. Amino acids: CASRDGGGSYEQYF.

In the case of this clone: The germline gene is not matched at one end of the junction; a read error may be the cause. The chain is built from TRBV5-1 and TRBJ1-1; D is unclear. Per the germline V gene, CDR1 is SGHRS and CDR2 is YFSETQ. The CDR3 runs 14 residues. The CDR3 bases are TGTGCCAGCAGCTCCACGGCCCTTGGGAGAAGGGCTTTCTTT. The encoded protein is CASSSTALGRRAFF.

This clone was found a few times. V gene TRBV18 combines with J gene TRBJ2-7, with 7 bases aligning to TRBD1. V lost 3 bases, J lost 2 bases, and 4 bases stayed unmatched. This CDR3 is 14 amino acids long. Germline-derived CDR1 and CDR2 are KGHSH and LQKENI. In DNA form, the CDR3 reads TGTGCCAGCTCACCCGGACAGGCTACCTACGAGCAGTACTTC. Its translation: CASSPGQATYEQYF.

This clone was counted once. The gene calls are TRBV5-1 and TRBJ2-3; D is unclear. The CDR3 totals 15 residues. Between the trimmed V and J ends, which lost 5 bases and 0 bases, there was a span of 13 bases. Germline V gives CDR1 SGHRS, CDR2 YFSETQ. This chain's CDR3 is CASRASQISTDTQYF. The CDR3 nucleotides read TGCGCCAGCAGGGCCAGTCAAATAAGCACAGATACGCAGTATTTT.

The chain is built from TRBV7-2 and TRBJ2-5; 8 positions match TRBD2. The germline gives CDR1 SGHTA, CDR2 FQGNSA. J was trimmed by 5 bases and V by 2 bases; bases with no gene match: 16. The CDR3 runs to 18 residues. The CDR3 nucleotides read TGTGCCAGCAGCTTACGAAGCGGGAGTTTGAGGGTTGGGGAGACCCAGTACTTC. The encoded protein is CASSLRSGSLRVGETQYF.

The chain has TRBV2 and TRBJ2-2; tentatively, D is TRBD1 or TRBD2 (5 bases each). Deletions cut 4 bases from V and 0 bases from J, with 6 bases between. The germline gives CDR1 SNHLY, CDR2 FYNNEI. CDR3 length: 14 residues. Written as DNA, the CDR3 is TGTGCCAGCAGTGGGGACCCGAACACCGGGGAGCTGTTTTTT. Translation: CASSGDPNTGELFF.

V usage is TRBV9 and J usage is TRBJ1-1; D unresolved. Germline CDR1 reads SGDLS; CDR2 reads YYNGEE. The CDR3 is 14 residues long. Trimming left V 0 bases short and J 2 bases short, with 8 bases between. The CDR3, as DNA: TGTGCCAGCAGCGTAGGGGGATCTAACACTGAAGCTTTCTTT. Its translation is CASSVGGSNTEAFF. The full variable domain, with the rest looked up from reference TRBV9 and TRBJ1-1, is DSGVTQTPKHLITATGQRVTLRCSPRSGDLSVYWYQQSLDQGLQFLIQYYNGEERAKGNILERFSAQQFPDLHSELNLSSLELGDSALYFCASSVGGSNTEAFFGQGTRLTVV.

J is TRBJ2-3 and V is TRBV7-2, with 10 bases lining up with TRBD2. The length of the CDR3 is 13 residues. Trimming removed 5 bases from V and 6 bases from J; junction bases left unmatched: 2. CDR1 is SGHTA and CDR2 is FQGNSA in the germline V gene. The CDR3 nucleotides are TGTGCCAGCAGCCTTAGCGGGGGGGATACGCAGTATTTT. It is translated as CASSLSGGDTQYF. Based on the CDR3 plus reference TRBV7-2 and TRBJ2-3, the full variable domain is GAGVSQSPSNKVTEKGKDVELRCDPISGHTALYWYRQSLGQGLEFLIYFQGNSAPDKSGLPSDRFSAERTGGSVSTLTIQRTQQEDSAVYLCASSLSGGDTQYFGPGTRLTVL.

The rearrangement joins TRBV9 to TRBJ2-5, with D perhaps TRBD1 (6 bases). Near its end, the DNA agrees better with TRBJ2-7, so the J call may be wrong. The CDR3 is made up of 16 amino acids. CDR1 is SGDLS, CDR2 YYNGEE, per germline. The CDR3 loop is CASSVGNRVGPYEQYF. The CDR3 DNA reads as TGTGCCAGCAGCGTAGGGAACAGGGTTGGCCCCTACGAGCAGTACTTC.

Points on this clone: A read error may account for a junction end that differs from germline. V is TRBV5-1 and J is TRBJ1-1, with 7 bases aligning to TRBD1. Germline CDR1 and CDR2: SGHRS and YFSETQ. There are 11 residues in the CDR3. CDR3 sequence (DNA): TGCGCCAGCAGCTCCGGGACAGCAGAGACTTTT. Translating it yields CASSSGTAETF. Full variable domain (missing parts from reference TRBV5-1 and TRBJ1-1): KAGVTQTPRYLIKTRGQQVTLSCSPISGHRSVSWYQQTPGQGLQFLFEYFSETQRNKGNFPGRFSGRQFSNSRSEMNVSTLELGDSALYLCASSSGTAETFGQGTRLTVV.

The genes are TRBV2 and TRBJ1-6, with D perhaps matching TRBD1 (6 bases). Germline CDR1 reads SNHLY; CDR2 reads FYNNEI. V was pared by 7 bases and J by 10 bases, with 17 bases between. The CDR3 covers 14 residues. CDR3 bases: TGTGCCAGCACGGGTGTCAGGGGAACCTCACCCCTCCACTTT. It yields the protein CASTGVRGTSPLHF.

This chain links TRBV6-1 with TRBJ1-2; D unresolved. CDR3 length: 13 amino acids. The V end lost 2 bases, the J end lost 7 bases, and 11 bases lay between the germline ends. Germline V gives CDR1 MNHNS, CDR2 SASEGT. CDR3 nucleotide sequence: TGTGCCAGCAGTGAAAGGGCAGGTCTTGGCTACACCTTC. This gives the protein CASSERAGLGYTF.

The chain couples TRBV6-5 to TRBJ1-4; D may be TRBD1 (5 bases). The V gene's germline CDR1 is MNHEY and CDR2 SVGAGI. V gave up 0 bases and J gave up 8 bases, with 13 bases separating them. The CDR3 length is 15 residues. For the CDR3, the DNA is TGTGCCAGCAGTTACTCGGAAAACCGGGGGGAAAAACTGTTTTTT. It translates to CASSYSENRGEKLFF.

This clone occurred once. The rearrangement uses TRBV29-1 and TRBJ2-1; D might be TRBD2 (6 bases). The germline gives CDR1 SQVTM, CDR2 ANQGSEA. V lost 8 bases and J 0 bases, leaving 11 bases between the germline ends. This CDR3 has 13 amino acids. The CDR3 reads CSSSESSYNEQFF. The CDR3 DNA reads as TGCAGCTCTAGCGAAAGCTCCTACAATGAGCAGTTCTTC.

V is TRBV7-8 and J is TRBJ2-7; TRBD2 matches 8 bases. This CDR3 contains 15 residues. J gave up 2 bases and V 8 bases, and 11 bases lay outside the gene matches. Germline V gives CDR1 SGHVS, CDR2 FQNEAQ. DNA for the CDR3: TGTGCCAGCCTCACCGGGGTAGCGGGGCCCTACGAGCAGTACTTC. This gives the protein CASLTGVAGPYEQYF.

The chain uses TRBV18 and TRBJ2-1, with D unclear. In germline, CDR1 is KGHSH, CDR2 LQKENI. This CDR3 is built from 16 residues. Trimming cost V 3 bases and J 0 bases, with 12 bases left between them. This chain's CDR3 is CASSPDVSSSYNEQFF. The CDR3, as DNA: TGTGCCAGCTCACCCGACGTATCGAGCTCCTACAATGAGCAGTTCTTC. Drawing the rest from reference TRBV18 and TRBJ2-1, the complete variable domain is NAGVMQNPRHLVRRRGQEARLRCSPMKGHSHVYWYRQLPEEGLKFMVYLQKENIIDESGMPKERFSAEFPKEGPSILRIQQVVRGDSAAYFCASSPDVSSSYNEQFFGPGTRLTVL.

The chain recombines TRBV5-6 with TRBJ2-7, with D perhaps TRBD2 (7 bases). The CDR3 has 14 amino acids. V dropped 3 bases and J dropped 0 bases, with 10 bases sitting between them. Germline V CDR1 and CDR2: SGHDT, YYEEEE. In DNA form, the CDR3 reads TGTGCCAGCAGCTGGGGGGGCGACTCCTACGAGCAGTACTTC. Its protein product is CASSWGGDSYEQYF.

This chain links TRBV7-2 with TRBJ2-3; 16 bases align to TRBD2. Germline V gene sequence: CDR1 SGHTA, CDR2 FQGNSA. The CDR3 extends over 18 amino acids. V lost 3 bases and J lost 8; bases outside the gene matches: 11. The CDR3 nucleotides are TGTGCCAGCAGCTTCCTAACGGGACTAGCGGGGGGGCATGGTACGCAGTATTTT. It yields the protein CASSFLTGLAGGHGTQYF.

Here the CDR3 DNA reads TGTGCCAGCAGTTACGGAGAAAGCCTCTACGAGCAGTACTTC. It codes for CASSYGESLYEQYF. V gene TRBV6-6 combines with J gene TRBJ2-7; no clear D gene. Germline V gene data show CDR1 as MNHNY and CDR2 as SVGAGI (reference sequence). V shed 2 bases and J shed 3 bases, with 11 bases lying between them. The CDR3 has 14 residues.